What follows are 29 T cell receptor beta chains derived from one specimen sequenced in a study of T cells after yellow fever vaccination. TCRdb used MiXCR to reprocess the 5' RACE reads, holding one entry per CDR3 protein. The sample gives 500,000 to 650,000 distinct CDR3 sequences, around 16% of which show up once; 15% to 20% is in the top ten. The specimen comprised PBMCs, sampled roughly 5 days after the first yellow fever vaccination. The receptors derive from a man in his late teens or twenties who received the YFV17D yellow fever vaccine.

This sequence joins TRBV24-1 and TRBJ1-2; unclear D gene. The germline V gene has CDR1 KGHDR and CDR2 SFDVKD. The CDR3 loop spans 13 amino acids. V was trimmed by 4 bases and J by 7 bases, leaving 12 bases between them. The CDR3 DNA is TGTGCCACCAGTGAGAGGGCGGGAGCTGGCTACACCTTC. Translating it yields CATSERAGAGYTF.

This clonotype was counted a few times. The rearrangement joins TRBV7-8 to TRBJ2-1, with 9 bases that match TRBD2. Germline CDR1 SGHVS, CDR2 FQNEAQ. With 3 bases clipped from V and 4 bases from J, the junction kept 4 bases outside the gene matches. CDR3 length: 15 residues. CDR3 bases: TGTGCCAGCAGCTTGTCTAGCGGGGTTTACAATGAGCAGTTCTTC. Translated, it gives CASSLSSGVYNEQFF.

The rearrangement uses TRBV6-5 and TRBJ2-5; 9 nucleotides agree with TRBD2. V shed 6 bases, J shed 5 bases, and the junction held 13 bases outside the gene matches. CDR1 is MNHEY and CDR2 is SVGAGI in the germline V gene. The CDR3 has 16 amino acids. In nucleotides, the CDR3 is TGTGCCAGCAGCTATAGCGGGGGACTCCTTCGGGAGACCCAGTACTTC. The encoded protein is CASSYSGGLLRETQYF.

J is TRBJ1-5 and V is TRBV12-3 or TRBV12-4; D not resolved. Trimming left V 7 bases short and J 3 bases short, with 10 bases between. CDR3 length: 13 residues. The CDR3 DNA reads TGTGCCAGCACTGGGCACAACAATCAGCCCCAGCATTTT. Translated, it gives CASTGHNNQPQHF.

This clonotype appeared a few times. This chain links TRBV12-3 or TRBV12-4 with TRBJ1-6, with D unresolved. V was pared by 3 bases and J by 9 bases, with 6 bases between. There are 12 residues in the CDR3. CDR3 sequence reads: CASSFLGSPLHF. DNA for the CDR3: TGTGCCAGCAGTTTTCTAGGTTCACCCCTCCACTTT.

This chain connects TRBV6-5 to TRBJ1-2; no reliable D call. Germline values: CDR1 MNHEY, CDR2 SVGAGI. This CDR3 region has 13 residues. Trimming removed 2 bases from V and 4 bases from J, with 8 bases in between. In nucleotides, the CDR3 is TGTGCCAGCAGTTACGGGCGTGGCTATGGCTACACCTTC. Its translation: CASSYGRGYGYTF.

This clonotype was observed a few times. The chain joins TRBV14 to TRBJ2-7; tentative D call: TRBD1 (6 bases). Trimming pared 0 bases from V and 7 bases from J, leaving 13 bases between. This CDR3 is built from 14 residues. The germline CDR1 and CDR2 sequences are SGHDN and FVKESK. The CDR3 is CASSQDAAQGEQYF. In DNA, the CDR3 is TGTGCCAGCAGCCAAGATGCGGCCCAGGGGGAGCAGTACTTC.

CDR3 bases: TGCGCCAGCAGGGGGGGGTCCTGGGGCTACACCTTC. Translation: CASRGGSWGYTF. The rearrangement joins TRBV4-1 to TRBJ1-2; possible D gene TRBD1, 5 bases. The CDR3 sequence is 12 residues long. Germline V gene data show CDR1 as MGHRA and CDR2 as YSYEKL. Trimming cost V 6 bases and J 8 bases, with 13 bases left between them.

The sample holds a few counts of this clonotype. The chain employs TRBV29-1 and TRBJ2-7; the D is unclear. Germline CDR1 and CDR2: SQVTM and ANQGSEA. CDR3 length equals 13 residues. The V gene lost 3 bases and the J gene lost 2 bases, with 11 bases spanning the gap. CDR3 nucleotide sequence: TGCAGCGTTGAGGACCCCAGTACCTACGAGCAGTACGTC. Protein sequence: CSVEDPSTYEQYV.

This clonotype has a count of ten or more. As DNA, the CDR3 is TGTGCCATCAGTGAGAGGGAAGAGACCCAGTACTTC. Amino acid sequence: CAISEREETQYF. The rearrangement uses TRBV10-3 and TRBJ2-5; D gene ambiguous. V lost 2 bases, J lost 3 bases, and 4 bases lay in between. This CDR3 spans 12 amino acids. Germline V gene lookup returns CDR1 ENHRY and CDR2 SYGVKD.

This clonotype has only a few counts. The genes are TRBV14 and TRBJ2-4; 8 bases fit TRBD2. CDR3 length equals 15 residues. Germline V gives CDR1 SGHDN, CDR2 FVKESK. With 5 bases clipped from V and 7 bases from J, the junction kept 10 bases outside the gene matches. The CDR3 sequence is CASSAGLAKGNIQYF. DNA for the CDR3: TGTGCCAGCAGCGCCGGACTAGCCAAGGGGAACATTCAGTACTTC.

The chain joins TRBV5-4 to TRBJ2-5; 7 nucleotides agree with TRBD1. V lost 5 bases, J lost 5 bases, and 9 bases stayed unmatched. The CDR3 has 14 amino acids. CDR1 and CDR2 (germline): SGHNT, YYREEE (reference sequence). DNA of the CDR3: TGTGCCAGCAGAAACAGGGGAGTCGAGGAGACCCAGTACTTC. This sequence encodes CASRNRGVEETQYF.

The chain carries TRBV27 and TRBJ1-2; D might be TRBD1 (5 bases). Germline V lookup: CDR1 MNHEY, CDR2 SMNVEV (reference sequence). V lost 2 bases and J 6 bases, leaving 10 bases between the germline ends. This CDR3 has 13 residues. DNA of the CDR3: TGTGCCAGCAGTTTACTCGGGGCGCATGGCTACACCTTC. The encoded protein is CASSLLGAHGYTF.

This clonotype showed up just a few times. The V gene is TRBV18, the J gene TRBJ2-7; D tentatively fits TRBD1 or TRBD2 (6 bases each). V gave up 3 bases and J gave up 6 bases, with 21 bases separating them. Per the germline V gene, CDR1 is KGHSH and CDR2 is LQKENI. The CDR3 is 16 residues long. CDR3 sequence (DNA): TGTGCCAGCTCACCTCAACAAGGGGGGAGCGTCAGCGAGCAGTACTTC. Amino acids: CASSPQQGGSVSEQYF.

V is TRBV28 and J is TRBJ1-1, with D possibly matching TRBD1 (6 bases). V was pared by 6 bases and J by 8 bases, with 19 bases between. CDR3 size: 14 residues. The germline V gene has CDR1 MDHEN and CDR2 SYDVKM. CDR3 in amino acids: CASSPGQTQGEAFF. CDR3 nucleotide sequence: TGTGCCAGCAGCCCCGGACAGACCCAGGGGGAAGCTTTCTTT. Full variable domain (missing parts from reference TRBV28 and TRBJ1-1): DVKVTQSSRYLVKRTGEKVFLECVQDMDHENMFWYRQDPGLGLRLIYFSYDVKMKEKGDIPEGYSVSREKKERFSLILESASTNQTSMYLCASSPGQTQGEAFFGQGTRLTVV.

The chain joins TRBV7-2 to TRBJ1-5; 7 bases are shared with TRBD1. Per germline, CDR1 SGHTA and CDR2 FQGNSA. The CDR3 contains 13 residues. With 8 bases clipped from V and 3 bases from J, the junction kept 4 bases outside the gene matches. CDR3 protein: CASATGTNQPQHF. The CDR3 region has the DNA TGTGCCAGCGCGACAGGGACCAATCAGCCCCAGCATTTT.

V and J are TRBV12-3 or TRBV12-4 and TRBJ2-4, with 7 bases identical to TRBD1. CDR3 size: 14 residues. Trimming removed 4 bases from V and 3 bases from J; junction bases left unmatched: 3. Written as DNA, the CDR3 is TGTGCCAGCAGTTCTCGGACAGGCAAAAACATTCAGTACTTC. It codes for CASSSRTGKNIQYF.

The chain links TRBV2 to TRBJ2-7, with D unresolved. The CDR3 covers 11 residues. Trimming removed 10 bases from V and 6 bases from J, with 13 bases in between. Germline V gene data show CDR1 as SNHLY and CDR2 as FYNNEI. CDR3 region: CATTTAREQYF. In DNA, the CDR3 is TGTGCCACCACAACGGCGCGCGAGCAGTACTTC.

This clonotype showed up just a few times. This chain links TRBV27 with TRBJ2-2; D is unresolved. CDR3 length: 13 amino acids. Germline values: CDR1 MNHEY, CDR2 SMNVEV (reference sequence). V lost 3 bases and J 2 bases, leaving 4 bases between the germline ends. In nucleotides, the CDR3 is TGTGCCAGCAGTTTTAAAAACACCGGGGAGCTGTTTTTT. Amino acid sequence: CASSFKNTGELFF.

This chain connects TRBV7-6 to TRBJ1-5, with no clear D. V was clipped by 4 bases and J by 5 bases, with 9 bases between them. This CDR3 has 13 amino acids. Germline values: CDR1 SGHVS, CDR2 FNYEAQ. The CDR3 is CASSSTRDQPQHF. The CDR3 DNA reads TGTGCCAGCAGCTCCACGAGGGATCAGCCCCAGCATTTT.

This clonotype was seen repeatedly, ten times or more. The J gene is TRBJ1-3, the V gene TRBV7-2; D uncertain. The CDR3 consists of 11 residues. The V gene's germline CDR1 is SGHTA and CDR2 FQGNSA. V lost 5 bases to trimming and J lost 5 bases, with 4 bases between them. CDR3 sequence (DNA): TGTGCCAGCAGCCCACGAAACACCATATATTTT. Amino acids: CASSPRNTIYF. The entire variable domain, with the rest obtained from reference TRBV7-2 and TRBJ1-3, is as follows: GAGVSQSPSNKVTEKGKDVELRCDPISGHTALYWYRQSLGQGLEFLIYFQGNSAPDKSGLPSDRFSAERTGGSVSTLTIQRTQQEDSAVYLCASSPRNTIYFGEGSWLTVV.

This clonotype was detected a few times. This chain connects TRBV6-1 to TRBJ2-1; the D is unclear. The CDR3 is 13 residues long. Between the trimmed V and J ends, which lost 3 bases and 8 bases, there was a span of 11 bases. The germline gives CDR1 MNHNS, CDR2 SASEGT. The CDR3 sequence is CASSDSVAYEQFF. In nucleotides, the CDR3 is TGTGCCAGCAGTGATTCCGTGGCCTATGAGCAGTTCTTC.

This rearrangement joins TRBV6-2 or TRBV6-3 to TRBJ1-5; tentative D call: TRBD1 (6 bases). Germline CDR1 MNHEY, CDR2 SVGEGT. V was shortened by 5 bases and J by 4 bases, with 15 bases between the two germline ends. The CDR3 consists of 15 residues. The CDR3 region is CASSPTGNGNQPQHF. In nucleotides, the CDR3 is TGTGCCAGCAGTCCCACAGGGAACGGGAATCAGCCCCAGCATTTT.

This clonotype was seen a handful of times. CDR3 region: CLSSPPGQHNEQFF. The CDR3 region has the DNA TGTTTAAGCAGCCCGCCGGGACAGCACAATGAGCAGTTCTTC. This chain links TRBV5-6 with TRBJ2-1; 7 nucleotides agree with TRBD1. The CDR3 has 14 amino acids. Germline lookup yields CDR1 SGHDT and CDR2 YYEEEE.

The chain combines TRBV6-1 with TRBJ2-3, with 16 bases aligning to TRBD2. Germline V gene sequence: CDR1 MNHNS, CDR2 SASEGT. The V segment lost 5 bases and the J segment 4 bases; nucleotides outside the gene matches: 6. The CDR3 consists of 17 residues. The CDR3 sequence is CASSPGTSGGAPDTQYF. The CDR3 nucleotides are TGTGCCAGCAGTCCCGGGACTAGCGGGGGGGCTCCAGATACGCAGTATTTT.

This clonotype was seen more than once but under ten times. The chain couples TRBV25-1 to TRBJ2-7, with a weak D call TRBD2 (5 bases). This CDR3 is 16 amino acids long. The V gene's germline CDR1 is MGHDK and CDR2 SYGVNS. V lost 1 base and J 4 bases, leaving 17 bases between the germline ends. CDR3 residues: CASSEWVPGRLYEQYF. The CDR3 DNA reads as TGTGCCAGCAGTGAATGGGTCCCGGGAAGGCTATACGAGCAGTACTTC.

This clonotype has just a few counts. The chain employs TRBV7-9 and TRBJ1-2; TRBD1 might be the D (5 bases). Germline V gene lookup returns CDR1 SEHNR and CDR2 FQNEAQ (reference sequence). The CDR3 sequence is 15 residues long. V dropped 2 bases and J dropped 2 bases, with 12 bases sitting between them. Here the CDR3 reads CASSLYRGPNYGYTF. CDR3 coding DNA: TGTGCCAGCAGCTTATATCGGGGCCCAAACTATGGCTACACCTTC.

The chain employs TRBV24-1 and TRBJ2-1; the D gene is possibly TRBD2 (7 bases). Germline V lookup: CDR1 KGHDR, CDR2 SFDVKD. Trimming took 1 base from V and 7 from J, leaving 16 bases between them. The CDR3 has 16 residues. The CDR3 sequence: CATSDFRKGGGNEQFF. CDR3 in DNA: TGTGCCACCAGTGATTTTAGGAAGGGGGGAGGGAATGAGCAGTTCTTC.

This clonotype was counted only a few times. This chain connects TRBV7-2 to TRBJ2-2, with D uncertain. CDR1 is SGHTA, CDR2 FQGNSA, per germline. The CDR3 length is 15 residues. V was pared by 1 base and J by 8 bases, with 14 bases between. The CDR3 DNA follows: TGTGCCAGCAGCTTAGTTTGGGCCCTTAGGGGGGAGCTGTTTTTT. It specifies CASSLVWALRGELFF.